This TCR beta chain was captured by sequencing in a study of blood T cell repertoires in COVID-19. Across the whole study: Specimens from acute and convalescent COVID-19 originated in the United States, Italy and Spain.

In the source study's methods: For nucleated cells, counts were estimated from reference gene primer amplification. This table comes from immunoSEQ multiplex PCR, and its TCRdb copy is limited to in-frame clones, with some not included. D and trimming come from the DNA, and the V and J calls and clone size come from that table. The sample consists of about 200,000 clones, approximately 81% of them appearing once. V was clipped by 6 bases and J by 1 base, with 9 bases between them. This CDR3 spans 13 amino acids. Sequenced material: peripheral blood. The TCR was taken from a woman older than 75 with acute or convalescent COVID-19. This chain connects TRBV12-3 or TRBV12-4 to TRBJ1-1; the D is unclear. The DNA for the CDR3 is TGTGCCAGCAGGGTGGGCCAGAACACTGAAGCTTTCTTT. Its translation is CASRVGQNTEAFF.